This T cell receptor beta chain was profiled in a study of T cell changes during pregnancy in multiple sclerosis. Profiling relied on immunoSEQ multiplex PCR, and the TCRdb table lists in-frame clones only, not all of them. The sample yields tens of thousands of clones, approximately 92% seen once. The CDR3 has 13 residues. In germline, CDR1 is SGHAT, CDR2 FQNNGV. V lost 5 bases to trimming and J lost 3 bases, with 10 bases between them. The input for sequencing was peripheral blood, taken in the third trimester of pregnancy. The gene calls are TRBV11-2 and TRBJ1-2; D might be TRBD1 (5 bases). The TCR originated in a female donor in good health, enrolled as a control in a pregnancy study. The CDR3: CASSRDSYYGYTF. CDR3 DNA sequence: TGTGCCAGCAGCCGGGACTCCTACTATGGCTACACCTTC.